Listed below are T cell receptor beta chains from one sample, sequenced in a study of T cell responses to AZD1222 COVID-19 vaccine. Sequencing was performed with immunoSEQ multiplex PCR; in TCRdb, only in-frame clones are kept and a portion is missing. In the table there are around 120,000 clones, roughly 90% of which are singletons. Sample: peripheral blood, taken 28 days after the second AZD1222 dose. Source of these receptors: an adult who received the AZD1222 COVID-19 vaccine. The CDR3 runs from the conserved cysteine through the conserved F or W. D genes are given only for firm matches. Expanded clones get a size class; other rows say once, few or many, or leave the size out.

CDR3 length: 13; clone size: -; V gene: TRBV28; D gene: -; J gene: TRBJ1-2; CDR3 DNA: TGTGCCAGCCTCCCCCAGGGACTAGAGGGCTACACCTTC; CDR3 protein: CASLPQGLEGYTF
CDR3 length: 13; clone size: -; V gene: TRBV18; D gene: -; J gene: TRBJ1-2; CDR3 DNA: TGTGCCAGCTCACCGGGAGTTGCCTATGGCTACACCTTC; CDR3 protein: CASSPGVAYGYTF
CDR3 length: 16; clone size: -; V gene: TRBV7-8; D gene: -; J gene: TRBJ1-1; CDR3 DNA: TGTGCCAGCAGCCCCCTGCCGGGCGAAATGAACACTGAAGCTTTCTTT; CDR3 protein: CASSPLPGEMNTEAFF
CDR3 length: 15; clone size: -; V gene: TRBV15; D gene: TRBD1; J gene: TRBJ2-2; CDR3 DNA: TGTGCCACCAGAAGACAGGGAGCGAACACCGGGGAGCTGTTTTTT; CDR3 protein: CATRRQGANTGELFF
CDR3 length: 15; clone size: -; V gene: TRBV5-1; D gene: TRBD1; J gene: TRBJ1-2; CDR3 DNA: TGCGCCAGCAGCCCCGACCGGGACAGGCGACATGGCTACACCTTC; CDR3 protein: CASSPDRDRRHGYTF
CDR3 length: 14; clone size: once; V gene: TRBV18; D gene: TRBD1; J gene: TRBJ1-2; CDR3 DNA: TGTGCCAGCTCACCGGGACAGGGTCCCTATGGCTACACCTTC; CDR3 protein: CASSPGQGPYGYTF
CDR3 length: 13; clone size: -; V gene: TRBV7-9; D gene: -; J gene: TRBJ2-7; CDR3 DNA: TGTGCCAGCACGCAGGGGGGTCTCTACGAGCAGTACTTC; CDR3 protein: CASTQGGLYEQYF
CDR3 length: 16; clone size: -; V gene: TRBV18; D gene: -; J gene: TRBJ2-5; CDR3 DNA: TGTGCCAGCTCACCGCTCGGGACGAGGGCCCAAGAGACCCAGTACTTC; CDR3 protein: CASSPLGTRAQETQYF
CDR3 length: 17; clone size: -; V gene: TRBV19; D gene: TRBD1; J gene: TRBJ1-5; CDR3 DNA: TGTGCCAGTAGTATCACCCCCCCCACAGGGGGCGGTCAGCCCCAGCATTTT; CDR3 protein: CASSITPPTGGGQPQHF
CDR3 length: 14; clone size: -; V gene: TRBV14; D gene: TRBD2; J gene: TRBJ2-7; CDR3 DNA: TGTGCCAGCAGCGTGGTAGCGGGGGCCTACGAGCAGTACTTC; CDR3 protein: CASSVVAGAYEQYF
CDR3 length: 15; clone size: -; V gene: TRBV5-1; D gene: TRBD1; J gene: TRBJ1-1; CDR3 DNA: TGCGCCAGCAGCATTAAGACAGGGGGCGGCACTGAAGCTTTCTTT; CDR3 protein: CASSIKTGGGTEAFF
CDR3 length: 12; clone size: -; V gene: TRBV28; D gene: -; J gene: TRBJ1-1; CDR3 DNA: TGTGCCAGCAGTTTACCGCGGACTGAAGCTTTCTTT; CDR3 protein: CASSLPRTEAFF
CDR3 length: 13; clone size: once; V gene: TRBV6-5; D gene: -; J gene: TRBJ2-5; CDR3 DNA: TGTGCCAGCAGTTGGGGGGGACAGGAGACCCAGTACTTC; CDR3 protein: CASSWGGQETQYF
CDR3 length: 15; clone size: -; V gene: TRBV2; D gene: TRBD2; J gene: TRBJ2-1; CDR3 DNA: TGTGCCAGCAACAGACTAGCTTCCTCGGTCAATGAGCAGTTCTTC; CDR3 protein: CASNRLASSVNEQFF
CDR3 length: 15; clone size: -; V gene: TRBV3-1/TRBV3-2; D gene: TRBD2; J gene: TRBJ2-7; CDR3 DNA: TGTGCCAGCAGCCAAGAAGGACGGGGGGCCTACGAGCAGTACTTC; CDR3 protein: CASSQEGRGAYEQYF
CDR3 length: 17; clone size: -; V gene: TRBV4-3; D gene: -; J gene: TRBJ1-4; CDR3 DNA: TGCGCCAGCAGCCAAGGAATCCGGGCCCGAAGGAATGAAAAACTGTTTTTT; CDR3 protein: CASSQGIRARRNEKLFF
CDR3 length: 13; clone size: -; V gene: TRBV21-1; D gene: -; J gene: TRBJ1-1; CDR3 DNA: TGTGCCAGACACGGTGGGGGGGCCACTGAAGCTTTCTTT; CDR3 protein: CARHGGGATEAFF
CDR3 length: 15; clone size: -; V gene: TRBV2; D gene: -; J gene: TRBJ2-3; CDR3 DNA: TGTGCCAGCAGGGTTCGGAGGGGGCAGTGGGATACGCAGTATTTT; CDR3 protein: CASRVRRGQWDTQYF
CDR3 length: 15; clone size: -; V gene: TRBV7-2; D gene: -; J gene: TRBJ1-1; CDR3 DNA: TGTGCCAGCAGCTCCAGTACGAAGGCCAGCACTGAAGCTTTCTTT; CDR3 protein: CASSSSTKASTEAFF
CDR3 length: 15; clone size: once; V gene: TRBV5-5; D gene: -; J gene: TRBJ2-7; CDR3 DNA: TGTGCCAGCAGCTTGGGACAGGCAGTCTCCTACGAGCAGTACTTC; CDR3 protein: CASSLGQAVSYEQYF
CDR3 length: 12; clone size: -; V gene: TRBV6-2/TRBV6-3; D gene: -; J gene: TRBJ1-1; CDR3 DNA: TGTGCCAGCAGTTCCGGACAGTATGAAGCTTTCTTT; CDR3 protein: CASSSGQYEAFF
CDR3 length: 13; clone size: -; V gene: TRBV30; D gene: -; J gene: TRBJ1-1; CDR3 DNA: TGTGCCTGGAGTGCCCAGGGTTTGACTGAAGCTTTCTTT; CDR3 protein: CAWSAQGLTEAFF
CDR3 length: 13; clone size: -; V gene: TRBV7-2; D gene: -; J gene: TRBJ2-7; CDR3 DNA: TGTGCCAGCAGCTTAGACAGGTCCTACGAGCAGTACTTC; CDR3 protein: CASSLDRSYEQYF
CDR3 length: 11; clone size: -; V gene: TRBV29-1; D gene: -; J gene: TRBJ2-7; CDR3 DNA: TGCAGCGCTACCCTCTCTTACGAGCAGTACTTC; CDR3 protein: CSATLSYEQYF
CDR3 length: 14; clone size: -; V gene: TRBV4-3; D gene: TRBD1; J gene: TRBJ1-2; CDR3 DNA: TGCGCCAGCAGCCAACTTACAGGGGATTATGGCTACACCTTC; CDR3 protein: CASSQLTGDYGYTF
CDR3 length: 15; clone size: -; V gene: TRBV5-1; D gene: -; J gene: TRBJ1-1; CDR3 DNA: TGCGCCAGCAGCTTGTTTTTACAGGGAATATCTGAAGCTTTCTTT; CDR3 protein: CASSLFLQGISEAFF
CDR3 length: 15; clone size: -; V gene: TRBV4-3; D gene: -; J gene: TRBJ2-6; CDR3 DNA: TGCGCCAGCAGCCGAGTGTCCACTGGGGCCAACGTCCTGACTTTC; CDR3 protein: CASSRVSTGANVLTF
CDR3 length: 14; clone size: -; V gene: TRBV9; D gene: TRBD1; J gene: TRBJ2-1; CDR3 DNA: TGTGCCAGCAGCGTGGTGACAGGGGGCAATGAGCAGTTCTTC; CDR3 protein: CASSVVTGGNEQFF
CDR3 length: 17; clone size: -; V gene: TRBV13; D gene: TRBD2; J gene: TRBJ2-1; CDR3 DNA: TGTGCCAGCAGCCCTCCCATAGCGGGAGGGCCTGGAAATGAGCAGTTCTTC; CDR3 protein: CASSPPIAGGPGNEQFF